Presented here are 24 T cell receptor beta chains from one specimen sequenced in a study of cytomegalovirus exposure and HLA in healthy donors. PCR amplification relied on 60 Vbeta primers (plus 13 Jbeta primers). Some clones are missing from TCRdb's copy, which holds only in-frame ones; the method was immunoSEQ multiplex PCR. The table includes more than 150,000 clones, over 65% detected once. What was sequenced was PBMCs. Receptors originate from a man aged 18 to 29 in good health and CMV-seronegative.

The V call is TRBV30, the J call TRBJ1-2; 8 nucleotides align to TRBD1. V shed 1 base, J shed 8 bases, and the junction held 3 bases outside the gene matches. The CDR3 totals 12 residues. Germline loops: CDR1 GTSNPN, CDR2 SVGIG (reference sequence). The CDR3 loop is CAWSGTGLGYTF. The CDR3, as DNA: TGTGCCTGGAGTGGGACAGGGCTCGGCTACACCTTC. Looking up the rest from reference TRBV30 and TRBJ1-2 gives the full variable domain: SQTIHQWPATLVQPVGSPLSLECTVEGTSNPNLYWYRQAAGRGLQLLFYSVGIGQISSEVPQNLSASRPQDRQFILSSKKLLLSDSGFYLCAWSGTGLGYTFGSGTRLTVV.

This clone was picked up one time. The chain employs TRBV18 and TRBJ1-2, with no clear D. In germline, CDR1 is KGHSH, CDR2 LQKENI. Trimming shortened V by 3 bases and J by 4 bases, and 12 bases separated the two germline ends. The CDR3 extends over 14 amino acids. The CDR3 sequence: CASSPVTLGYGYTF. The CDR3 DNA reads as TGTGCCAGCTCACCGGTGACATTAGGCTATGGCTACACCTTC.

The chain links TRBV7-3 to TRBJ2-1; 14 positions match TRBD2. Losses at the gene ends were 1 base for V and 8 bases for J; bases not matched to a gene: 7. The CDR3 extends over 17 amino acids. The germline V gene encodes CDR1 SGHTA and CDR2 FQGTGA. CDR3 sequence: CASSLNPRLAGGHEQFF. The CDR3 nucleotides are TGTGCCAGCAGCTTAAACCCCCGACTAGCGGGGGGGCATGAGCAGTTCTTC.

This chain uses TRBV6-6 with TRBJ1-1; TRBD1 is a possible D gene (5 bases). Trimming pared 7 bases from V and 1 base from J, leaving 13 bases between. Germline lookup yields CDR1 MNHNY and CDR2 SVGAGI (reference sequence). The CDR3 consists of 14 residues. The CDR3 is CASNGASPNTEAFF. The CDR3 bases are TGTGCCAGCAATGGGGCCAGCCCGAACACTGAAGCTTTCTTT.

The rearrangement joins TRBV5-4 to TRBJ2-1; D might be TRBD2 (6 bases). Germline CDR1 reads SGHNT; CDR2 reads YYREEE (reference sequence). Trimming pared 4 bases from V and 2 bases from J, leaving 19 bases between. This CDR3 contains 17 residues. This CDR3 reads CASSRLPGSEAYNEQFF. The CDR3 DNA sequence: TGTGCCAGCAGCCGATTGCCCGGGAGTGAGGCCTACAATGAGCAGTTCTTC.

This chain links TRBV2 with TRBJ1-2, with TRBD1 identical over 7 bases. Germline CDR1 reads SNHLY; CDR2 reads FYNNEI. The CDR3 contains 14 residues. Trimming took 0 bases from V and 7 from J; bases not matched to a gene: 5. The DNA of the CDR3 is TGTGCCAGCAGTGAAGCGCAGGGGGTGCTTGGCTACACCTTC. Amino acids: CASSEAQGVLGYTF.

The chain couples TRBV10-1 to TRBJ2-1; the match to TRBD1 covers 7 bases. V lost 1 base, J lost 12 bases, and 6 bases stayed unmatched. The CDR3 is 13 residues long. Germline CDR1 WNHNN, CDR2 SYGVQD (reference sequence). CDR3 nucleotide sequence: TGCGCCAGCAGTGAGTTTCGGGGACAGTGGCAGTTCTTC. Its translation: CASSEFRGQWQFF.

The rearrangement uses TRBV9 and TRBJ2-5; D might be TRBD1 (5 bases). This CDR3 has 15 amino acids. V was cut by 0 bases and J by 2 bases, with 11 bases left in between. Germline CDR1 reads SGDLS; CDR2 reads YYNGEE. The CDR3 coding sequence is TGTGCCAGCAGCGTAGGGGCAGGGTGGCAAGAGACCCAGTACTTC. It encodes CASSVGAGWQETQYF. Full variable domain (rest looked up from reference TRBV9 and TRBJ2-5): DSGVTQTPKHLITATGQRVTLRCSPRSGDLSVYWYQQSLDQGLQFLIQYYNGEERAKGNILERFSAQQFPDLHSELNLSSLELGDSALYFCASSVGAGWQETQYFGPGTRLLVL.

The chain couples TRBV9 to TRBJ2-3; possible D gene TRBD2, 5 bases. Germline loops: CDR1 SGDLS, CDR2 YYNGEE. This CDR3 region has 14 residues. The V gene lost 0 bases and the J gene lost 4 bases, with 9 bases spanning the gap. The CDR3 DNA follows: TGTGCCAGCAGCGTAGTGGCGGGCGCAGATACGCAGTATTTT. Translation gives CASSVVAGADTQYF.

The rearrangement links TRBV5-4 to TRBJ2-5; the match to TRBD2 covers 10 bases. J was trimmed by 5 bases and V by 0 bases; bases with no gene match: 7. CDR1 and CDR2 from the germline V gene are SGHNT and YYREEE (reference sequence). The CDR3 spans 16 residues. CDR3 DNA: TGTGCCAGCAGCTTGGCCTCTAGCGGGAGTTGGGAGACCCAGTACTTC. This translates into CASSLASSGSWETQYF.

CDR3 nucleotides: TGTGCCAGCAGACCATGGGGGGGCCGTGAAAAACTGTTTTTT. Its protein is CASRPWGGREKLFF. The gene calls are TRBV6-6 and TRBJ1-4; a possible D gene is TRBD1 (6 bases). CDR3 size: 14 residues. V was clipped by 6 bases and J by 7 bases, with 15 bases between them. Germline assignment: CDR1 MNHNY and CDR2 SVGAGI (reference sequence).

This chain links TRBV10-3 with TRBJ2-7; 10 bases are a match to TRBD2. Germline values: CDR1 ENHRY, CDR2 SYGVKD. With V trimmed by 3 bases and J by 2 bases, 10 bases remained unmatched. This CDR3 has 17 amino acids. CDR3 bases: TGTGCCATCAGTGATGTTCTAGCGGGAGAACGAGCCTACGAGCAGTACTTC. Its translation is CAISDVLAGERAYEQYF.

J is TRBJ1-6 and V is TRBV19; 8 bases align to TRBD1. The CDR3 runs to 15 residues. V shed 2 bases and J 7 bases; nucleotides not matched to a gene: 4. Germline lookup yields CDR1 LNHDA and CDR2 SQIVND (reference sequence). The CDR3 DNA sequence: TGTGCCAGTAGTATAAGCGGGACAGGCAATTCACCCCTCCACTTT. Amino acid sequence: CASSISGTGNSPLHF.

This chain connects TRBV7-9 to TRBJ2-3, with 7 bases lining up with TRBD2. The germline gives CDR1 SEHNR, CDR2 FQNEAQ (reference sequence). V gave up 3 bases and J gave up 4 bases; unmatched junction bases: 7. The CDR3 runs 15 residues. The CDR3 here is CASSFTSAGADTQYF. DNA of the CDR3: TGTGCCAGCAGCTTTACTAGCGCGGGGGCAGATACGCAGTATTTT. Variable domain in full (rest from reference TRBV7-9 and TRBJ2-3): DTGVSQNPRHKITKRGQNVTFRCDPISEHNRLYWYRQTLGQGPEFLTYFQNEAQLEKSRLLSDRFSAERPKGSFSTLEIQRTEQGDSAMYLCASSFTSAGADTQYFGPGTRLTVL.

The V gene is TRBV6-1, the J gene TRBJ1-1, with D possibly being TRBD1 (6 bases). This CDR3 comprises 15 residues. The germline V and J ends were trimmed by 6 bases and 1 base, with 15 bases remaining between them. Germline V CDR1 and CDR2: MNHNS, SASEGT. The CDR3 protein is CASRTQGRANTEAFF. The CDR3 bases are TGTGCCAGCAGGACCCAGGGGCGAGCGAACACTGAAGCTTTCTTT.

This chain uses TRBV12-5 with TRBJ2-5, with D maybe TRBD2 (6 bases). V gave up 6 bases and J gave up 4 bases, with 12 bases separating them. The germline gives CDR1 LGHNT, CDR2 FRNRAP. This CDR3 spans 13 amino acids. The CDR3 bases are TGTGCTAGTGGCCTCGGGAGCGGAGAGACCCAGTACTTC. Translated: CASGLGSGETQYF.

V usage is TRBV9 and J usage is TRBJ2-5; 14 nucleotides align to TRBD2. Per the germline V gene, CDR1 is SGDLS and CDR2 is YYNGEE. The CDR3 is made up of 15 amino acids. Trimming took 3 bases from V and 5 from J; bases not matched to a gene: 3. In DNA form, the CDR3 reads TGTGCCAGCAGCGAGACTAGCGGGGGGGCGGAGACCCAGTACTTC. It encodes CASSETSGGAETQYF.

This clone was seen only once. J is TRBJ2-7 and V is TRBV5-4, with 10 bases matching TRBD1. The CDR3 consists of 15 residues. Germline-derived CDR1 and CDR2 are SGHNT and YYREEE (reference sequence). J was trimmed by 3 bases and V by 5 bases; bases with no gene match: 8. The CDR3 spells CASSFPGQGYYEQYF. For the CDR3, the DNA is TGTGCCAGCAGTTTTCCGGGACAGGGGTACTACGAGCAGTACTTC.

This CDR3 reads CASSLAYRLNYGYTF. The CDR3 DNA sequence: TGCGCCAGCAGCTTGGCCTACAGGCTCAACTATGGCTACACCTTC. The chain links TRBV5-1 to TRBJ1-2; D might be TRBD1 (5 bases). V dropped 0 bases and J dropped 2 bases, with 11 bases sitting between them. The CDR3 sequence is 15 residues long. Germline V CDR1 and CDR2: SGHRS, YFSETQ.

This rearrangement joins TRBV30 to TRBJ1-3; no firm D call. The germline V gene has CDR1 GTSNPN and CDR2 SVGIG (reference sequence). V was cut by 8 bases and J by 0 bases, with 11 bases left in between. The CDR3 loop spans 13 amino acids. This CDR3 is CAGSAVSGNTIYF. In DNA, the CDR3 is TGTGCCGGCTCCGCCGTCTCTGGAAACACCATATATTTT.

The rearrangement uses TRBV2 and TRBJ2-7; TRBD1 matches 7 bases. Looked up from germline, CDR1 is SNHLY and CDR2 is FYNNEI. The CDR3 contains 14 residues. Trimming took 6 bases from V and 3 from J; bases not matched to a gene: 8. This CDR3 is CASRLTGAVYEQYF. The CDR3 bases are TGTGCCAGCAGGCTTACAGGGGCGGTCTACGAGCAGTACTTC. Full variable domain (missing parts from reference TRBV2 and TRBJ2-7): EPEVTQTPSHQVTQMGQEVILRCVPISNHLYFYWYRQILGQKVEFLVSFYNNEISEKSEIFDDQFSVERPDGSNFTLKIRSTKLEDSAMYFCASRLTGAVYEQYFGPGTRLTVT.

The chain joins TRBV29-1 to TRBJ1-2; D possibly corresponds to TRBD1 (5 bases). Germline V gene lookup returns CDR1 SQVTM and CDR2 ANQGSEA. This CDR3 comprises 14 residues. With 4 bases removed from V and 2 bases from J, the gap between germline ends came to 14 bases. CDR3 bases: TGCAGCGTTGCAGCGACAGTACAAAACTATGGCTACACCTTC. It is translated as CSVAATVQNYGYTF. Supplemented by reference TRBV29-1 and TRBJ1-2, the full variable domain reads SAVISQKPSRDICQRGTSLTIQCQVDSQVTMMFWYRQQPGQSLTLIATANQGSEATYESGFVIDKFPISRPNLTFSTLTVSNMSPEDSSIYLCSVAATVQNYGYTFGSGTRLTVV.

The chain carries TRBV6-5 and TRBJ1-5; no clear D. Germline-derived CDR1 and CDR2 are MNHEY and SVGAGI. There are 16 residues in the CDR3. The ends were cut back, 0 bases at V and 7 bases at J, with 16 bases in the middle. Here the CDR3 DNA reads TGTGCCAGCAGTTACTCGGCGGGAGGCTCGTGGCAGCCCCAGCATTTT. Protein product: CASSYSAGGSWQPQHF.

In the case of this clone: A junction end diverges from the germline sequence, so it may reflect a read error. The CDR3 DNA is TGTGCCAGCAGCCTAGCCGGACAGTATGGCTACACCTTC. This encodes CASSLAGQYGYTF. The chain has TRBV7-9 and TRBJ1-2; TRBD1 might be the D (6 bases). Germline assignment: CDR1 SEHNR and CDR2 FQNEAQ (reference sequence). The CDR3 is 13 amino acids.